A selection of T cell receptor beta chains follows, all from one sample in a study of T-cell reconstitution after alpha-beta-depleted transplantation in children. Via MiXCR, TCRdb re-called the PCR reads, giving one row per CDR3 protein. Of about 600,000 distinct CDR3 sequences in the sample, approximately 13% were seen once. Sequencing used PBMCs, mostly from graft donor cells, obtained 360 days after TCRalphabeta/CD19-depleted stem cell transplant. These TCRs come from a male patient younger than 18 who had a stem cell transplant for acute myeloid leukemia, so the T cells may come from the graft donor. Both conserved end residues are trimmed from each CDR3. The D gene is left open where the match is weak. The listing skips clone size in some rows; elsewhere it reads once, few, many or a size class.

CDR3aa	len	v_gene	j_gene	d_gene	abundance
ASRWTSGPSYEQY	13	TRBV11-2	TRBJ2-7	TRBD2	-
ASSIGLGQSPAQY	13	TRBV19	TRBJ2-5	TRBD1	few
SVEDEGQQYGYT	12	TRBV29-1	TRBJ1-2	-	-
ASSYGGGQTYEQY	13	TRBV6-5	TRBJ2-7	-	-
ASSLMSLAGAYNEQF	15	TRBV7-9	TRBJ2-1	TRBD2	-
SGDNTDTQY	9	TRBV20-1	TRBJ2-3	-	many
ASSSPPSGDRAYGYT	15	TRBV7-6	TRBJ1-2	TRBD1	few
ASSKRGLPSGELF	13	TRBV18	TRBJ2-2	-	-
ASSPLGQMNTEAF	13	TRBV18	TRBJ1-1	-	many
SASDGASYEQY	11	TRBV20-1	TRBJ2-7	-	few
ASSPWTSEALREEQY	15	TRBV5-1	TRBJ2-7	TRBD2	-
ASSYGQGGDTGELF	14	TRBV5-1	TRBJ2-2	TRBD1	-
ASSDPLAGVPYEQY	14	TRBV11-2	TRBJ2-7	TRBD2	-
SGQGAFSTDTQY	12	TRBV20-1	TRBJ2-3	TRBD1	-
ASSPRGLAFYEQY	13	TRBV12-3/TRBV12-4	TRBJ2-7	TRBD2	once
ASSWGGSGFIYEQY	14	TRBV27	TRBJ2-7	-	-
SAGTGTSVTTYEQY	14	TRBV20-1	TRBJ2-7	TRBD2	few
SAAPGPLAEAF	11	TRBV29-1	TRBJ1-1	-	-
ASSKARQGAGGRGSHEQF	18	TRBV21-1	TRBJ2-1	-	many
ASSLGGGLVVSVNTEAF	17	TRBV12-3/TRBV12-4	TRBJ1-1	-	-
ASSFGLQAVNEQF	13	TRBV5-1	TRBJ2-1	-	few
ASSLARPLDTGELF	14	TRBV7-9	TRBJ2-2	-	few
SARLAGVGGTQY	12	TRBV20-1	TRBJ2-5	TRBD2	many
ASSPRQGGDGYT	12	TRBV9	TRBJ1-2	TRBD1	few